This T cell receptor (beta chain) is drawn from a study of T cell responses to AZD1222 COVID-19 vaccine. Study-wide findings and caveats: Nearly half of spike-specific TCRs reportedly target variant regions that are unmutated in the B.1.351 and B.1.1.7 variants.

Clones were sequenced by immunoSEQ multiplex PCR, and TCRdb holds only the in-frame ones, with some missing. The sample holds around 140,000 clones, around nine tenths seen once. About this clone itself: The antigen is not known.

The sample in question was peripheral blood, obtained on day 0 of AZD1222 vaccination. The sequence derives from an adult in good health.

This CDR3 reads CASSYGQGAVYTF. CDR3 sequence (DNA): TGTGCCAGCAGTTACGGGCAGGGGGCGGTTTACACCTTC. The chain combines TRBV6-5 with TRBJ1-2; 8 bases align to TRBD1. The CDR3 contains 13 residues. The germline V gene encodes CDR1 MNHEY and CDR2 SVGAGI. V shed 2 bases, J shed 11 bases, and the junction held 7 bases outside the gene matches.